A single sample gave rise to the 25 T cell receptor beta chains below, sequenced in a study of lymphopenia after photon versus proton radiotherapy. This table comes from immunoSEQ multiplex PCR, and its TCRdb copy is limited to in-frame clones, with some not included. This table has roughly 40,000 clones, about 80% appearing once. The sequences come from peripheral blood, collected from a patient treated with proton-based radiotherapy. Every receptor here comes from a woman aged 70-85 years with pancreatic cancer.

This sequence joins TRBV9 and TRBJ2-3; 11 nucleotides align to TRBD2. The CDR3 contains 17 residues. Germline loops: CDR1 SGDLS, CDR2 YYNGEE. With V trimmed by 0 bases and J by 0 bases, 3 bases remained unmatched. As DNA, the CDR3 is TGTGCCAGCAGCGTAGGACTAGCGGGATCCAGCACAGATACGCAGTATTTT. This codes for CASSVGLAGSSTDTQYF.

The chain carries TRBV28 and TRBJ1-4; D may be TRBD1 (5 bases). The V gene's germline CDR1 is MDHEN and CDR2 SYDVKM. The CDR3 spans 13 residues. Deletions cut 10 bases from V and 4 bases from J, with 13 bases between. CDR3 loop: CAISRGFNEKLFF. CDR3 DNA: TGTGCCATCAGCCGGGGGTTTAATGAAAAACTGTTTTTT.

The chain couples TRBV18 to TRBJ2-7; D tentatively fits TRBD1 or TRBD2 (5 bases each). CDR1 and CDR2 (germline): KGHSH, LQKENI. CDR3 length equals 15 residues. Trimming removed 4 bases from V and 2 bases from J, with 15 bases in between. DNA of the CDR3: TGTGCCAGCTCACTTGCCGGGACGAACGCCTACGAGCAGTACTTC. Translated: CASSLAGTNAYEQYF.

The rearrangement joins TRBV28 to TRBJ2-1; 8 bases are a match to TRBD2. This CDR3 has 16 amino acids. J gave up 5 bases and V 5 bases, and 11 bases lay outside the gene matches. In germline, CDR1 is MDHEN, CDR2 SYDVKM. The DNA of the CDR3 is TGTGCCAGCAGTCAGCCGGGGGGGTTAAGAGACAATGAGCAGTTCTTC. It translates to CASSQPGGLRDNEQFF.

V and J are TRBV10-3 and TRBJ2-3; no reliable D call. The germline V and J ends were trimmed by 5 bases and 6 bases, with 18 bases remaining between them. CDR1 and CDR2 (germline): ENHRY, SYGVKD. This CDR3 spans 15 amino acids. CDR3 DNA sequence: TGTGCCATCAGTACCGACCCTACAGACGTTGATACGCAGTATTTT. Amino acids: CAISTDPTDVDTQYF.

The chain uses TRBV19 and TRBJ1-1; TRBD1 agrees at 8 bases. Germline CDR1 LNHDA, CDR2 SQIVND (reference sequence). The CDR3 consists of 12 residues. With 5 bases clipped from V and 9 bases from J, the junction kept 5 bases outside the gene matches. The CDR3 sequence is CASSVRGQKAFF. CDR3 nucleotide sequence: TGTGCCAGTAGTGTCAGGGGGCAAAAAGCTTTCTTT.

The V call is TRBV18, the J call TRBJ2-5; 9 nucleotides line up with TRBD2. CDR1 and CDR2 (germline): KGHSH, LQKENI. V lost 0 bases and J lost 2; bases outside the gene matches: 7. The CDR3 has 17 amino acids. CDR3 residues: CASSPPGLAGRQETQYF. DNA for the CDR3: TGTGCCAGCTCACCACCAGGCCTAGCGGGACGTCAAGAGACCCAGTACTTC.

This rearrangement joins TRBV10-3 to TRBJ2-7; D assignment may be TRBD1 or TRBD2 (5 bases each). Germline CDR1 reads ENHRY; CDR2 reads SYGVKD. The CDR3 loop spans 14 amino acids. Trimming took off 10 bases at V and 3 bases at J, with 19 bases between the two ends. The CDR3 protein is CATLAPGDGYEQYF. The CDR3 bases are TGTGCCACGTTGGCCCCCGGGGACGGCTACGAGCAGTACTTC.

The sample holds a few counts of this clone. The gene calls are TRBV9 and TRBJ2-6; 9 nucleotides agree with TRBD1. CDR3 length: 20 amino acids. V gave up 4 bases and J gave up 3 bases; unmatched junction bases: 17. Per germline, CDR1 SGDLS and CDR2 YYNGEE. CDR3 in DNA: TGTGCCAGCAGCCCGAGCGGGACAGGGAACATAATGGGTGGGGCCAACGTCCTGACTTTC. Translating gives CASSPSGTGNIMGGANVLTF.

This chain connects TRBV2 to TRBJ1-3; D call uncertain. Germline V lookup: CDR1 SNHLY, CDR2 FYNNEI. The CDR3 is made up of 12 amino acids. V was cut by 3 bases and J by 3 bases, with 3 bases left in between. CDR3 sequence reads: CASSDNGNTIYF. The CDR3 nucleotides are TGTGCCAGCAGTGATAATGGAAACACCATATATTTT.

This clone has only a few counts. This sequence joins TRBV6-5 and TRBJ1-1, with 8 nucleotides matching TRBD1. The germline CDR1 and CDR2 sequences are MNHEY and SVGAGI. Trimming took 6 bases from V and 4 from J; bases not matched to a gene: 7. CDR3 length: 14 residues. CDR3 coding DNA: TGTGCCAGCAGCCGAGTACAGGGGGGCACTGAAGCTTTCTTT. Its translation is CASSRVQGGTEAFF.

A few counts support this clone. The CDR3 sequence is CASSLGSPGRNTIYF. The CDR3 bases are TGTGCCAGCAGTTTGGGCAGCCCTGGGCGGAACACCATATATTTT. This chain links TRBV28 with TRBJ1-3; D is unclear. Germline V gene lookup returns CDR1 MDHEN and CDR2 SYDVKM. The germline V and J ends were trimmed by 3 bases and 7 bases, with 16 bases remaining between them. This CDR3 is 15 amino acids long.

By proportion, this clone is medium-sized. The rearrangement links TRBV30 to TRBJ1-5; 9 bases are a match to TRBD1. Germline CDR1 reads GTSNPN; CDR2 reads SVGIG (reference sequence). The CDR3 length is 13 residues. CDR3 DNA: TGTGCATCGGCGGGACAGGGAAATCAGCCCCAGCATTTT. This codes for CASAGQGNQPQHF.

The chain recombines TRBV6-5 with TRBJ2-1, with 12 bases aligning to TRBD2. The CDR3 extends over 14 amino acids. Germline CDR1 and CDR2: MNHEY and SVGAGI. The J segment lost 9 bases and the V segment lost 6 bases, leaving 6 bases of the junction unmatched. The DNA of the CDR3 is TGTGCCAGCAGACTAGCGGGAGGTTTTGGTGAGCAGTTCTTC. The encoded protein is CASRLAGGFGEQFF.

This clone turned up a few times. CDR3 sequence (DNA): TGTGCCAGTAGTGTCGGACAGGGGGCAATCCCCTACGAGCAGTACTTC. Its translation: CASSVGQGAIPYEQYF. The J gene is TRBJ2-7, the V gene TRBV19, with TRBD1 matching over 11 bases. Trimming took 5 bases from V and 2 from J; bases not matched to a gene: 8. Per germline, CDR1 LNHDA and CDR2 SQIVND (reference sequence). This CDR3 is built from 16 residues.

A word on this clone: A read error is possible here, since a much larger clone lies one base away. Other DNA sequences from this sample encode an identical CDR3 as well. The V and J genes are TRBV19 and TRBJ2-2, with no clear D. The germline V gene has CDR1 LNHDA and CDR2 SQIVND (reference sequence). V was trimmed by 4 bases and J by 2 bases, leaving 5 bases between them. There are 13 residues in the CDR3. This CDR3 reads CASSNPNTGELFF. CDR3 nucleotides: TGTGCCAGTAGTAACCCAAACACCGGGGAGCTGTTTTTT.

The table lists this clone with a few counts. This chain connects TRBV18 to TRBJ2-1; a weak D match, TRBD2 (6 bases). V shed 5 bases and J shed 10 bases, with 15 bases lying between them. The length of the CDR3 is 13 residues. CDR1 and CDR2 from the germline V gene are KGHSH and LQKENI. The CDR3 nucleotides read TGTGCCAGCTCAGTCGGGGGACCCCAAGAGCAGTTCTTC. Amino acids: CASSVGGPQEQFF.

This chain uses TRBV19 with TRBJ2-7, with TRBD1 matching over 10 bases. Trimming at V came to 5 bases and at J to 3 bases, leaving 13 bases not matched to a gene. The CDR3 is 17 residues long. Germline V lookup: CDR1 LNHDA, CDR2 SQIVND (reference sequence). DNA for the CDR3: TGTGCCAGTAGTCTCCATACCGGGACAGGGGAGGTCTACGAGCAGTACTTC. As protein: CASSLHTGTGEVYEQYF.

The chain employs TRBV11-1 and TRBJ2-1; D gene uncertain. CDR1 is SGHAT and CDR2 is FQDESV in the germline V gene (reference sequence). The V end was cut by 5 bases, the J end by 10 bases, with 12 bases between. The CDR3 spans 12 residues. The CDR3: CASSRSRREQFF. The CDR3 DNA reads TGTGCCAGCAGCCGATCCCGTAGGGAGCAGTTCTTC. The entire variable domain, with the rest obtained from reference TRBV11-1 and TRBJ2-1, is as follows: EAEVAQSPRYKITEKSQAVAFWCDPISGHATLYWYRQILGQGPELLVQFQDESVVDDSQLPKDRFSAERLKGVDSTLKIQPAELGDSAMYLCASSRSRREQFFGPGTRLTVL.

The table lists this clone with a count of one. DNA for the CDR3: TGTGCCGGAACTAGCGGTTCCTACGAGCAGTACTTC. This sequence encodes CAGTSGSYEQYF. V gene TRBV30 combines with J gene TRBJ2-7; the match to TRBD2 covers 8 bases. Germline loops: CDR1 GTSNPN, CDR2 SVGIG (reference sequence). After removal of 8 bases from V and 1 base from J, the junction contained 4 bases not matched to a gene. This CDR3 has 12 residues.

The chain carries TRBV14 and TRBJ1-1, with D unresolved. V was trimmed by 2 bases and J by 1 base, leaving 11 bases between them. The CDR3 is 15 residues long. The germline gives CDR1 SGHDN, CDR2 FVKESK. CDR3 sequence reads: CASSQIGEWNTEAFF. The CDR3 DNA follows: TGTGCCAGCAGCCAAATTGGGGAGTGGAACACTGAAGCTTTCTTT.

The chain couples TRBV7-9 to TRBJ1-5, with a weak D call TRBD1 (6 bases). The CDR3 extends over 15 amino acids. Germline lookup yields CDR1 SEHNR and CDR2 FQNEAQ (reference sequence). The V gene lost 4 bases and the J gene lost 4 bases, with 14 bases spanning the gap. CDR3 region: CASSSNRGANQPQHF. DNA for the CDR3: TGTGCCAGCAGCTCTAATAGGGGGGCGAATCAGCCCCAGCATTTT.

The sample holds one count of this clone. The genes are TRBV10-3 and TRBJ1-2, with D maybe TRBD1 (6 bases). Trimming pared 5 bases from V and 3 bases from J, leaving 13 bases between. CDR1 and CDR2 (germline): ENHRY, SYGVKD. This CDR3 region has 14 residues. CDR3 bases: TGTGCCATCAGTTCTGGGGGCGCCGACTATGGCTACACCTTC. This codes for CAISSGGADYGYTF.

This chain joins TRBV7-8 and TRBJ1-5, with TRBD1 as a possible D gene (6 bases). Trimming left V 1 base short and J 4 bases short, with 8 bases between. CDR3 length: 14 residues. CDR1 is SGHVS and CDR2 is FQNEAQ in the germline V gene. CDR3 in amino acids: CASSLVQGNQPQHF. In DNA, the CDR3 is TGTGCCAGCAGCTTAGTACAGGGAAATCAGCCCCAGCATTTT.

V and J are TRBV7-2 and TRBJ1-1; 8 positions match TRBD1. Trimming cost V 4 bases and J 5 bases; bases outside gene matches: 6. The CDR3 sequence is 14 residues long. Germline V gene data show CDR1 as SGHTA and CDR2 as FQGNSA. The CDR3 protein is CASSSDRGRTEAFF. In DNA form, the CDR3 reads TGTGCCAGCAGCTCTGACAGGGGAAGGACTGAAGCTTTCTTT.